The 2 T cell receptor beta chains presented below share a single source sample, sequenced in a study of blood T cell repertoires in COVID-19. This table comes from immunoSEQ multiplex PCR, and its TCRdb copy is limited to in-frame clones, with some not included. There are around 100,000 clones in the sample; roughly 84% occur only once, and about an eighth lies in the top ten. Input material: peripheral blood. These TCRs come from a human donor in a cohort sampled during active or convalescent COVID-19.

The V call is TRBV19, the J call TRBJ2-3, with D hard to call. The CDR3 totals 13 residues. Germline CDR1 LNHDA, CDR2 SQIVND (reference sequence). V dropped 1 base and J dropped 3 bases, with 5 bases sitting between them. The CDR3 sequence: CASSIGATDTQYF. The CDR3 DNA is TGTGCCAGTAGTATAGGAGCAACAGATACGCAGTATTTT.

The chain is built from TRBV4-1 and TRBJ2-7, with TRBD2 matching 9 bases. This CDR3 region has 16 residues. Germline V lookup: CDR1 MGHRA, CDR2 YSYEKL. V was clipped by 1 base and J by 5 bases; unmatched bases: 9. The CDR3 loop is CASSQGRGGVGNEQYF. The DNA for the CDR3 is TGCGCCAGCAGCCAAGGTCGCGGGGGGGTCGGGAACGAGCAGTACTTC.